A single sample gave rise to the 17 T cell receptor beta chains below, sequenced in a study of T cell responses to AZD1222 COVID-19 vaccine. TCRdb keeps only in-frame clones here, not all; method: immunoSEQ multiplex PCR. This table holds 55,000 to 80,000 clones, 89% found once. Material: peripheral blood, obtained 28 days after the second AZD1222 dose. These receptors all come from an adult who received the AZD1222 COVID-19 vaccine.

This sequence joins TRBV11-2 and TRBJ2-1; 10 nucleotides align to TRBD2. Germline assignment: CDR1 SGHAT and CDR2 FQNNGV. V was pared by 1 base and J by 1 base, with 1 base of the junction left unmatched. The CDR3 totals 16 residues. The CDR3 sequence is CASSLASGSSYNEQFF. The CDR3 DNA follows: TGTGCCAGCAGCTTAGCTAGCGGGAGTTCCTACAATGAGCAGTTCTTC.

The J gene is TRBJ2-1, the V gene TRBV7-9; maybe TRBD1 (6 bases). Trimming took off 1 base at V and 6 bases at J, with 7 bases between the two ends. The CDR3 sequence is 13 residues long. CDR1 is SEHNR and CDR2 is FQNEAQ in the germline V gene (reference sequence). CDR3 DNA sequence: TGTGCCAGCAGCTTAGGACAGGCCAATGAGCAGTTCTTC. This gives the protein CASSLGQANEQFF.

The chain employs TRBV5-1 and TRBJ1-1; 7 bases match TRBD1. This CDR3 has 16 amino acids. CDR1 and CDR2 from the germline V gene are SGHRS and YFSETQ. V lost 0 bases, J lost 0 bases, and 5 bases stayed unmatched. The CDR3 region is CASSLAGGNMNTEAFF. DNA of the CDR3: TGCGCCAGCAGCTTGGCAGGGGGAAACATGAACACTGAAGCTTTCTTT. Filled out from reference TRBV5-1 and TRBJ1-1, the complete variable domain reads KAGVTQTPRYLIKTRGQQVTLSCSPISGHRSVSWYQQTPGQGLQFLFEYFSETQRNKGNFPGRFSGRQFSNSRSEMNVSTLELGDSALYLCASSLAGGNMNTEAFFGQGTRLTVV.

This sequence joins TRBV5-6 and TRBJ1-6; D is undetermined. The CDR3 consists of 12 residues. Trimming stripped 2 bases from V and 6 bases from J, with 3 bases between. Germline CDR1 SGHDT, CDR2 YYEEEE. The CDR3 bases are TGTGCCAGCAGCTTTCCTAATTCACCCCTCCACTTT. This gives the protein CASSFPNSPLHF.

CDR3 DNA sequence: TGTGCTAGTGGTTTAGGCGGGAACACTGAAGCTTTCTTT. Translation gives CASGLGGNTEAFF. The chain couples TRBV12-5 to TRBJ1-1, with D hard to call. V lost 3 bases and J lost 1, with 6 bases in between. The CDR3 consists of 13 residues. Germline-derived CDR1 and CDR2 are LGHNT and FRNRAP.

The CDR3 DNA is TGTGCCAGCGTGAGGGACCTTGATGAAAAACTGTTTTTT. Translated: CASVRDLDEKLFF. The chain combines TRBV2 with TRBJ1-4, with D possibly matching TRBD1 (5 bases). CDR3 length: 13 residues. CDR1 is SNHLY, CDR2 FYNNEI, per germline. The ends were cut back, 8 bases at V and 6 bases at J, with 13 bases in the middle.

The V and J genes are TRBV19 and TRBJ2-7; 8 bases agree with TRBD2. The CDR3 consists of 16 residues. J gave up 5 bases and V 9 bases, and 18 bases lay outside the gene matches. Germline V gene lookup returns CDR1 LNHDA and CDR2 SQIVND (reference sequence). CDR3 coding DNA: TGTGCCAGCACGGGCATCTACAGCGGGAGTTTAGACGAGCAGTACTTC. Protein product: CASTGIYSGSLDEQYF.

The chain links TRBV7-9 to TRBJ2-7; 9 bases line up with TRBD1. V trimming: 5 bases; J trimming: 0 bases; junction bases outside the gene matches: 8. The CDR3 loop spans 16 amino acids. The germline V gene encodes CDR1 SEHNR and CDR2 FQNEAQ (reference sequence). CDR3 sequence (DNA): TGTGCCAGCAGCCGAACAGGGGGCTCCCTCTCCTACGAGCAGTACTTC. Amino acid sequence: CASSRTGGSLSYEQYF.

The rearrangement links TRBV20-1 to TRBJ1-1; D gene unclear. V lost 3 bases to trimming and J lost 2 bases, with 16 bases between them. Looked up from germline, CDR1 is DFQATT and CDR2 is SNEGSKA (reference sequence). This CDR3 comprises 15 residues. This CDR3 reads CSASTGFLINTEAFF. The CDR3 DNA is TGCAGTGCTAGTACCGGGTTCCTGATTAACACTGAAGCTTTCTTT.

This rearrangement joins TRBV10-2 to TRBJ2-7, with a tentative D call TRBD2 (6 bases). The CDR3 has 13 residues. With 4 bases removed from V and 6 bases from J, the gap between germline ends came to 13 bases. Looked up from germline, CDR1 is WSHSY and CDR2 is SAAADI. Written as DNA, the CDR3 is TGCGCCAGCAGTGGACCGACTAGGGGCGAGCAGTACTTC. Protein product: CASSGPTRGEQYF.

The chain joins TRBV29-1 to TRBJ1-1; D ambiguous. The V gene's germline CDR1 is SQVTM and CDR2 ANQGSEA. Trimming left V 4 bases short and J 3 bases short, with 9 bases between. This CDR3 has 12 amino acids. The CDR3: CSVAREYTEAFF. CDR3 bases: TGCAGCGTTGCACGGGAGTACACTGAAGCTTTCTTT.

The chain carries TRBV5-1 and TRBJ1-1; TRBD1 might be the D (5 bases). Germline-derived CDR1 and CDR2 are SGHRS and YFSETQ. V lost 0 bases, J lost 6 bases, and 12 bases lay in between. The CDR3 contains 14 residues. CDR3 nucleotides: TGCGCCAGCAGCTTGGGACCGATGGGGGCTGAAGCTTTCTTT. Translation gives CASSLGPMGAEAFF.

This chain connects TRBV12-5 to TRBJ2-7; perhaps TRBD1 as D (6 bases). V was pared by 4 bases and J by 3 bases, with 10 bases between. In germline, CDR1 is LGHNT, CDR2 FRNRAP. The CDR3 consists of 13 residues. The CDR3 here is CASGSSGHYEQYF. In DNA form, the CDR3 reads TGTGCTAGTGGTTCCTCGGGACACTACGAGCAGTACTTC. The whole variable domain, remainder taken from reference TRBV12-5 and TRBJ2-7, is DARVTQTPRHKVTEMGQEVTMRCQPILGHNTVFWYRQTMMQGLELLAYFRNRAPLDDSGMPKDRFSAEMPDATLATLKIQPSEPRDSAVYFCASGSSGHYEQYFGPGTRLTVT.

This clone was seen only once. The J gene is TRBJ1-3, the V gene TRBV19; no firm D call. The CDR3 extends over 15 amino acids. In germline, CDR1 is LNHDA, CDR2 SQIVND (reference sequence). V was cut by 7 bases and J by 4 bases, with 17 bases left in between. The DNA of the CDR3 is TGTGCCAGTACCACCCTATCCCAGGCCGGAAACACCATATATTTT. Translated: CASTTLSQAGNTIYF.

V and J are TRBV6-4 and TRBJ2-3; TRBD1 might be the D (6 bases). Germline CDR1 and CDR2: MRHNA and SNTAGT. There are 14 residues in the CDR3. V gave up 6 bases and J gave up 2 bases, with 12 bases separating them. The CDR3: CASRPGHTTDTQYF. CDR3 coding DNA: TGTGCCAGCAGGCCGGGACACACCACAGATACGCAGTATTTT.

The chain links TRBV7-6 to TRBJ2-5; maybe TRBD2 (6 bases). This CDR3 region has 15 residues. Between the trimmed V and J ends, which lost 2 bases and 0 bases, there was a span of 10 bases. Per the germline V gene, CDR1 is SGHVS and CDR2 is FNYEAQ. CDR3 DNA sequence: TGTGCCAGCAGCTTACCGGGGGAAAACCAAGAGACCCAGTACTTC. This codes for CASSLPGENQETQYF.

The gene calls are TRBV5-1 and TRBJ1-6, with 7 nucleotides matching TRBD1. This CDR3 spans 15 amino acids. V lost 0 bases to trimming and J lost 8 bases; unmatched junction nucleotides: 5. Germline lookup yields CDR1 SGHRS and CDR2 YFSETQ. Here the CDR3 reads CASSLEGAGDSPLHF. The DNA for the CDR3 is TGCGCCAGCAGCTTGGAGGGGGCGGGAGATTCACCCCTCCACTTT.